This T cell receptor beta chain was obtained from a study of technical replicates of blood from a few donors. Measured with immunoSEQ multiplex PCR; TCRdb has only the in-frame clones, and not every one. Of about 97,000 clones listed, approximately 96% were seen once; the top ten hold roughly 0.33%. Germline CDR1 KGHSH, CDR2 LQKENI. The J segment lost 5 bases and the V segment lost 2 bases, leaving 14 bases of the junction unmatched. The CDR3 sequence is 17 residues long. The sequence derives from a human donor in good health. The chain joins TRBV18 to TRBJ2-5, with 7 bases that match TRBD1. The sequenced material came from T cells isolated from PBMCs. CDR3 sequence (DNA): TGTGCCAGCTCACCAAGCAGGGGGACGGCAAATGGGGAGACCCAGTACTTC. It is translated as CASSPSRGTANGETQYF.